What follows are 16 T cell receptor beta chains derived from one specimen sequenced in a study of CD8+CD57+ T cells in acquired aplastic anemia (dated by TCRdb to 2016 to 2019). The data were produced on an Illumina HiSeq 2000. Profiling of TCR beta VDJ combinations and CDR3 sequences used genomic DNA as the template. Through fastp at Q25 and MiXCR, TCRdb rebuilt clones from the public reads, retaining in-frame beta chains. Every CDR3 protein is listed once, alongside the most common genes and DNA of its rows. Recorded for this sample are about 120,000 distinct CDR3 sequences; approximately 50% of them occurred a single time. The top ten clonotypes cover roughly 29% of the sample. Patients chosen for sequencing had shown expansion of CD8+CD57+ cells by flow cytometry. What was sequenced was sorted CD4+, CD8+, or CD8+CD57+ T cells (not recorded which) from PBMCs. These receptors were taken from a human donor with aplastic anemia.

At least ten counts were recorded for this clonotype. CDR3 coding DNA: TGTGCCAGCAGCCAACAGGGTTTTGGCTACACCTTC. Protein product: CASSQQGFGYTF. This sequence joins TRBV5-7 and TRBJ1-2; weak D call: TRBD1 (6 bases). TRBV5-7 belongs to the ORF category, with a function that is uncertain. V was clipped by 4 bases and J by 7 bases, with 11 bases between them. The CDR3 consists of 12 residues.

A word on this clonotype: An end of the junction does not agree with germline; a read error may underlie this. The chain employs TRBV20-1 and TRBJ2-7; 7 positions match TRBD2. The CDR3 contains 11 residues. CDR1 and CDR2 (germline): DFQATT, SNEGSKA (reference sequence). This CDR3 is CSPSGSYEQYF. As DNA, the CDR3 is TGCAGTCCTAGCGGATCCTACGAGCAGTACTTC.

CDR3 region: CSAREVTSGTYEQYF. As DNA, the CDR3 is TGCAGTGCTAGAGAAGTTACTAGCGGGACTTACGAGCAGTACTTC. This chain connects TRBV20-1 to TRBJ2-7, with 10 bases fitting TRBD2. This CDR3 region has 15 residues. Germline values: CDR1 DFQATT, CDR2 SNEGSKA (reference sequence). Unmatched junction bases numbered 6, after V lost 0 bases and J lost 4 bases.

This clonotype appeared a few times. This rearrangement joins TRBV15 to TRBJ1-1, with TRBD1 as a possible D gene (6 bases). Per the germline V gene, CDR1 is LNHNV and CDR2 is YYDKDF (reference sequence). V was trimmed by 0 bases and J by 2 bases, leaving 10 bases between them. CDR3 length: 15 amino acids. The CDR3 reads CATSRDRGQNTEAFF. The CDR3 DNA sequence: TGTGCCACCAGCAGAGATCGGGGGCAAAACACTGAAGCTTTCTTT. The full variable domain, its missing parts supplied by reference TRBV15 and TRBJ1-1, is DAMVIQNPRYQVTQFGKPVTLSCSQTLNHNVMYWYQQKSSQAPKLLFHYYDKDFNNEADTPDNFQSRRPNTSFCFLDIRSPGLGDTAMYLCATSRDRGQNTEAFFGQGTRLTVV.

This clonotype has at least ten counts. The rearrangement links TRBV9 to TRBJ2-7; the D gene is possibly TRBD1 (6 bases). V was shortened by 3 bases and J by 7 bases, with 20 bases between the two germline ends. The V gene's germline CDR1 is SGDLS and CDR2 YYNGEE. The CDR3 spans 15 residues. CDR3 DNA: TGTGCCAGCAGCGCCCCCCAGGGACAATTGGGAGAGCAGTACTTC. Its protein is CASSAPQGQLGEQYF.

The chain combines TRBV15 with TRBJ1-2, with a possible D match to TRBD1 (5 bases). V was trimmed by 0 bases and J by 3 bases, leaving 11 bases between them. This CDR3 contains 15 residues. Germline CDR1 LNHNV, CDR2 YYDKDF (reference sequence). The CDR3 here is CATSRDVGGDYGYTF. CDR3 nucleotide sequence: TGTGCCACCAGCAGAGATGTGGGGGGAGACTATGGCTACACCTTC.

The rearrangement uses TRBV7-6 and TRBJ1-1; D uncertain. The V gene lost 5 bases and the J gene lost 7 bases, with 11 bases spanning the gap. Germline CDR1 and CDR2: SGHVS and FNYEAQ. The CDR3 is 12 amino acids. CDR3 nucleotides: TGTGCCAGCAGCGAGGGAGGGCGTGAAGCTTTCTTT. It encodes CASSEGGREAFF.

The rearrangement joins TRBV15 to TRBJ1-1, with D possibly being TRBD1 (5 bases). The CDR3 totals 13 residues. Germline values: CDR1 LNHNV, CDR2 YYDKDF (reference sequence). The V end was cut by 1 base, the J end by 5 bases, with 8 bases between. The CDR3, as DNA: TGTGCCACCAGCAGAGGTGGGGGGACTGAAGCTTTCTTT. Translation gives CATSRGGGTEAFF.

Written as DNA, the CDR3 is TGTGCCAGCAGTGGTGTAGGCACAGATACGCAGTATTTT. As protein: CASSGVGTDTQYF. This sequence joins TRBV25-1 and TRBJ2-3; D not certain. Looked up from germline, CDR1 is MGHDK and CDR2 is SYGVNS. Trimming took off 4 bases at V and 1 base at J, with 6 bases between the two ends. The CDR3 covers 13 residues.

This clonotype showed up many times. The V call is TRBV19, the J call TRBJ2-7; 8 nucleotides align to TRBD2. Germline loops: CDR1 LNHDA, CDR2 SQIVND (reference sequence). With V trimmed by 8 bases and J by 2 bases, 8 bases remained unmatched. There are 14 residues in the CDR3. DNA for the CDR3: TGTGCCAGTGGGATGGGACTAGTCCCCTACGAGCAGTACTTC. Translated: CASGMGLVPYEQYF.

To note about this clonotype: One end of the junction varies from germline; a read error may be responsible. The chain recombines TRBV24-1 with TRBJ2-1; the match to TRBD1 covers 10 bases. The CDR3 totals 16 residues. CDR1 is KGHDR and CDR2 is SFDVKD in the germline V gene. The CDR3 reads CATIDFPGTGDSEQFF. The DNA for the CDR3 is TGTGCCACCATTGATTTTCCCGGGACAGGGGACAGTGAGCAGTTCTTC.

Many counts were recorded for this clonotype. This sequence joins TRBV29-1 and TRBJ2-1; 10 bases fit TRBD2. CDR3 length: 16 residues. From germline, CDR1 is SQVTM and CDR2 ANQGSEA. V shed 4 bases, J shed 5 bases, and the junction held 11 bases outside the gene matches. This CDR3 reads CSVVGLAGEGDNEQFF. CDR3 in DNA: TGCAGCGTTGTAGGCCTAGCGGGAGAGGGGGACAATGAGCAGTTCTTC.

The V gene is TRBV5-1, the J gene TRBJ1-1; TRBD1 might be the D (6 bases). CDR3 size: 13 residues. Germline V CDR1 and CDR2: SGHRS, YFSETQ. V was cut by 0 bases and J by 6 bases, with 9 bases left in between. The CDR3 DNA is TGCGCCAGCAGCTTGGATAGGGGGGCTGAAGCTTTCTTT. Its translation: CASSLDRGAEAFF.

This clonotype was counted ten times or more. V usage is TRBV11-2 and J usage is TRBJ2-1, with 7 bases fitting TRBD1. V lost 0 bases to trimming and J lost 9 bases; unmatched junction nucleotides: 5. The CDR3 is 14 amino acids. The germline gives CDR1 SGHAT, CDR2 FQNNGV. The CDR3 loop reads CASSLEVRGPEQFF. CDR3 DNA sequence: TGTGCCAGCAGCTTAGAGGTGAGGGGGCCTGAGCAGTTCTTC.

This clonotype showed up just a few times. The V call is TRBV2, the J call TRBJ2-7, with D tentatively TRBD1 (6 bases). From germline, CDR1 is SNHLY and CDR2 FYNNEI. The V gene lost 10 bases and the J gene lost 2 bases, with 9 bases spanning the gap. The CDR3 has 11 residues. For the CDR3, the DNA is TGTGCCACCGGACAGACCTACGAGCAGTACTTC. This codes for CATGQTYEQYF.

The chain uses TRBV24-1 and TRBJ2-1, with 7 bases that match TRBD2. With 4 bases clipped from V and 7 bases from J, the junction kept 9 bases outside the gene matches. Germline V gene data show CDR1 as KGHDR and CDR2 as SFDVKD. The CDR3 is 15 amino acids. The CDR3 is CATSEGGRAQNEQFF. CDR3 bases: TGTGCCACCAGTGAAGGAGGGAGGGCCCAGAATGAGCAGTTCTTC.